This is a list of T cell receptor beta chains from one sample in a study of cytomegalovirus exposure and HLA in healthy donors. TCRdb's copy holds only in-frame clones and misses some; the assay was immunoSEQ multiplex PCR. Of about 180,000 clones listed, around 79% are singletons. Sequencing was carried out using PBMCs. These receptors were collected from a female donor in good health and CMV-seronegative. The CDR3 runs from the conserved cysteine through the conserved F or W. The order of the fields is D gene, V gene, J gene, clone size, CDR3 protein, CDR3 DNA. The D gene is left open where the match is weak. Only some rows state a clone size, as once, few, many or a class for expanded clones.

>.|TRBV6-1|TRBJ1-2|.
CASSNLGAGFGYTF
TGTGCCAGCAGTAATTTGGGCGCCGGATTTGGCTACACCTTC
>.|TRBV6-5|TRBJ1-2|few
CASKTGGRTYGYTF
TGTGCCAGCAAAACGGGGGGGCGCACCTATGGCTACACCTTC
>TRBD1|TRBV19|TRBJ1-2|few
CASRDRAKGYGYTF
TGTGCCAGTAGGGACAGGGCCAAGGGCTATGGCTACACCTTC
>TRBD2|TRBV11-2|TRBJ2-5|.
CASSLGLAGGHQETQYF
TGTGCCAGCAGCTTAGGCTTAGCGGGAGGACACCAAGAGACCCAGTACTTC
>TRBD2|TRBV5-6|TRBJ2-3|.
CASSRFSGGAADTQYF
TGTGCCAGCAGCAGGTTTAGCGGGGGGGCCGCAGATACGCAGTATTTT
>.|TRBV6-4|TRBJ2-7|once
CASSDPRGEQYF
TGTGCCAGCAGTGACCCCCGGGGCGAGCAGTACTTC
>.|TRBV11-2|TRBJ2-7|.
CASSLTEGYEQYF
TGTGCCAGCAGCTTAACAGAGGGCTACGAGCAGTACTTC
>TRBD2|TRBV7-2|TRBJ2-1|.
CASSLGLAGGPDEQFF
TGTGCCAGCAGCTTAGGGTTGGCGGGAGGGCCAGATGAGCAGTTCTTC
>TRBD2|TRBV7-6|TRBJ2-7|.
CASSPHLAGGLDEQYF
TGTGCCAGCAGCCCGCATCTAGCGGGAGGTCTCGACGAGCAGTACTTC
>.|TRBV7-6|TRBJ2-1|.
CASSPAGQTYNEQFF
TGTGCCAGCAGCCCGGCGGGACAGACCTACAATGAGCAGTTCTTC
>TRBD2|TRBV19|TRBJ2-7|.
CASRTSGRVSYEQYF
TGTGCCAGTAGAACGAGCGGGAGGGTCTCCTACGAGCAGTACTTC
>TRBD1|TRBV6-1|TRBJ2-7|.
CASSALTGGSYEQYF
TGTGCCAGCAGTGCTCTGACAGGGGGCTCCTACGAGCAGTACTTC
>.|TRBV5-1|TRBJ2-3|.
CASSHHGGQSDTQYF
TGCGCCAGCAGCCACCACGGGGGACAGTCAGATACGCAGTATTTT
>.|TRBV6-5|TRBJ1-3|few
CASSWGRAGNTIYF
TGTGCCAGCAGTTGGGGCAGGGCTGGAAACACCATATATTTT
>.|TRBV5-1|TRBJ1-6|.
CASSHGGNSPLHF
TGCGCCAGCAGCCACGGGGGGAATTCACCCCTCCACTTT
>TRBD1|TRBV4-1|TRBJ1-4|.
CASSQGDRVGEKLFF
TGCGCCAGCAGCCAAGGGGACAGGGTGGGTGAAAAACTGTTTTTT
>TRBD1|TRBV28|TRBJ2-2|.
CASTRQGASGELFF
TGTGCCAGCACTCGACAGGGGGCCAGCGGGGAGCTGTTTTTT
>TRBD2|TRBV5-1|TRBJ2-5|.
CASSSIMTSGPKTQYF
TGCGCCAGCAGCTCGATCATGACTAGCGGCCCGAAGACCCAGTACTTC
>TRBD1|TRBV19|TRBJ1-3|.
CASGRGTGGNTIYF
TGTGCCAGTGGACGAGGGACAGGGGGAAACACCATATATTTT
>.|TRBV7-2|TRBJ1-2|.
CASSLQGRDGYTF
TGTGCCAGCAGCTTACAGGGCAGGGATGGCTACACCTTC
>TRBD1|TRBV29-1|TRBJ2-2|.
CSVEGTGTGELFF
TGCAGCGTTGAGGGGACAGGGACCGGGGAGCTGTTTTTT
>.|TRBV4-3|TRBJ1-5|.
CASSQDPGRDQPQHF
TGCGCCAGCAGCCAAGATCCGGGAAGGGATCAGCCCCAGCATTTT
>.|TRBV7-9|TRBJ1-2|.
CASSLGAGEGYTF
TGTGCCAGCAGCTTAGGGGCAGGGGAAGGCTACACCTTC
>TRBD2|TRBV11-2|TRBJ2-2|.
CASKSTSGITGELFF
TGTGCCAGCAAGTCGACTAGCGGTATCACCGGGGAGCTGTTTTTT